The 30 T cell receptor beta chains below come from one sample, sequenced in a study of shared clonotypes between healthy human individuals. Method: immunoSEQ multiplex PCR; TCRdb's copy keeps in-frame clones and lacks some. The repertoire consists of fewer than 650,000 clones, with less than 80% occurring once and the leading ten covering under 15%. Sequencing used PBMCs. These receptors all stem from a woman between 35 and 50 years old in good health. Some clones in this sample may be carry-over from other donors' samples.

J is TRBJ2-5 and V is TRBV2; 12 positions agree with TRBD2. This CDR3 has 15 amino acids. V lost 4 bases to trimming and J lost 0 bases; unmatched junction nucleotides: 0. CDR1 and CDR2 (germline): SNHLY, FYNNEI. The CDR3: CASSGTSGDQETQYF. In DNA, the CDR3 is TGTGCCAGCAGTGGGACTAGCGGGGACCAAGAGACCCAGTACTTC.

This clone was counted between two and nine times. This CDR3 is also generated by other DNA sequences in the sample. The rearrangement joins TRBV20-1 to TRBJ1-2; weak D call: TRBD1 (6 bases). V lost 4 bases, J lost 8 bases, and 11 bases lay in between. Germline V gives CDR1 DFQATT, CDR2 SNEGSKA (reference sequence). The CDR3 has 11 amino acids. CDR3 coding DNA: TGCAGTGCTATGCCAGGGGACGGCTACACCTTC. It is translated as CSAMPGDGYTF.

This clone was picked up a small number of times. V usage is TRBV7-3 and J usage is TRBJ1-2; the D gene is possibly TRBD1 (5 bases). Between the trimmed V and J ends, which lost 1 base and 4 bases, there was a span of 16 bases. This CDR3 comprises 16 residues. Germline values: CDR1 SGHTA, CDR2 FQGTGA. CDR3 sequence reads: CASSLMGPGTAYGYTF. The CDR3 DNA reads TGTGCCAGCAGCTTAATGGGGCCCGGGACGGCCTATGGCTACACCTTC.

The chain is built from TRBV9 and TRBJ2-7; weak D call: TRBD2 (5 bases). The CDR3 extends over 14 amino acids. V shed 0 bases and J shed 2 bases, with 9 bases lying between them. Germline-derived CDR1 and CDR2 are SGDLS and YYNGEE. DNA for the CDR3: TGTGCCAGCAGCGTAGGAACAGCGGCCTACGAGCAGTACTTC. It translates to CASSVGTAAYEQYF.

The V gene is TRBV12-5, the J gene TRBJ2-3; D is unresolved. Trimming left V 7 bases short and J 0 bases short, with 11 bases between. Per germline, CDR1 LGHNT and CDR2 FRNRAP. The CDR3 sequence is 14 residues long. The CDR3 nucleotides are TGTGCTAGTGCCCTGTGGGGTAGCACAGATACGCAGTATTTT. Protein product: CASALWGSTDTQYF.

In its sample, this clone was seen a few times. This rearrangement joins TRBV28 to TRBJ1-3; TRBD1 matches at 8 bases. After removal of 5 bases from V and 5 bases from J, the junction contained 5 bases not matched to a gene. CDR1 and CDR2 (germline): MDHEN, SYDVKM. The CDR3 totals 14 residues. The CDR3 region is CASSDAGGRNTIYF. CDR3 coding DNA: TGTGCCAGCAGTGACGCAGGGGGCAGAAACACCATATATTTT.

This clone was seen more than once but under ten times. The chain is built from TRBV7-6 and TRBJ1-4; D uncertain. V was trimmed by 3 bases and J by 0 bases, leaving 8 bases between them. Germline V lookup: CDR1 SGHVS, CDR2 FNYEAQ. The CDR3 contains 15 residues. Here the CDR3 reads CASSFQETTNEKLFF. CDR3 sequence (DNA): TGTGCCAGCAGCTTTCAAGAAACAACTAATGAAAAACTGTTTTTT.

This clone appeared once. The chain has TRBV7-2 and TRBJ2-7; possible D gene TRBD2, 6 bases. The CDR3 runs 12 residues. Trimming took 3 bases from V and 5 from J, leaving 8 bases between them. Germline V gives CDR1 SGHTA, CDR2 FQGNSA. CDR3 sequence reads: CASSLGLDEQYF. CDR3 coding DNA: TGTGCCAGCAGCTTGGGACTCGACGAGCAGTACTTC.

This rearrangement joins TRBV7-9 to TRBJ1-4; weak D call: TRBD1 (5 bases). Deletions cut 6 bases from V and 0 bases from J, with 11 bases between. The CDR3 runs to 15 residues. Germline V gene lookup returns CDR1 SEHNR and CDR2 FQNEAQ (reference sequence). In nucleotides, the CDR3 is TGTGCCAGCAGGGGGGTGGAGGCAACTAATGAAAAACTGTTTTTT. Its translation is CASRGVEATNEKLFF.

This chain uses TRBV5-4 with TRBJ2-5; 13 bases match TRBD2. The J segment lost 5 bases and the V segment lost 4 bases, leaving 5 bases of the junction unmatched. CDR1 SGHNT and CDR2 YYREEE come from the germline V gene (reference sequence). CDR3 length: 15 residues. The CDR3 here is CASSRTSGSVETQYF. In DNA, the CDR3 is TGTGCCAGCAGCCGGACTAGCGGGAGTGTGGAGACCCAGTACTTC. Complete variable domain (other parts from reference TRBV5-4 and TRBJ2-5): ETGVTQSPTHLIKTRGQQVTLRCSSQSGHNTVSWYQQALGQGPQFIFQYYREEENGRGNFPPRFSGLQFPNYSSELNVNALELDDSALYLCASSRTSGSVETQYFGPGTRLLVL.

The CDR3 sequence: CASSPREGGSPLHF. The CDR3 DNA is TGTGCCAGCAGCCCGCGGGAGGGAGGTTCACCCCTCCACTTT. The chain is built from TRBV11-2 and TRBJ1-6; D is unresolved. Per the germline V gene, CDR1 is SGHAT and CDR2 is FQNNGV. Trimming took off 5 bases at V and 9 bases at J, with 14 bases between the two ends. This CDR3 has 14 residues.

Written as DNA, the CDR3 is TGTGCCAGTAGTATAGTGACGGGGGGCACCGGGGAGCTGTTTTTT. Amino acids: CASSIVTGGTGELFF. The V call is TRBV19, the J call TRBJ2-2; 7 bases fit TRBD2. The CDR3 spans 15 residues. The V gene's germline CDR1 is LNHDA and CDR2 SQIVND (reference sequence). Trimming at V came to 1 base and at J to 4 bases, leaving 3 bases not matched to a gene. The complete variable domain, with remaining parts taken from reference TRBV19 and TRBJ2-2, reads DGGITQSPKYLFRKEGQNVTLSCEQNLNHDAMYWYRQDPGQGLRLIYYSQIVNDFQKGDIAEGYSVSREKKESFPLTVTSAQKNPTAFYLCASSIVTGGTGELFFGEGSRLTVL.

The chain has TRBV5-1 and TRBJ2-7, with 9 nucleotides matching TRBD1. The length of the CDR3 is 13 residues. CDR1 SGHRS and CDR2 YFSETQ come from the germline V gene. After removal of 5 bases from V and 5 bases from J, the junction contained 5 bases not matched to a gene. The CDR3 reads CASSRTGDDEQYF. In DNA, the CDR3 is TGCGCCAGCAGTCGGACAGGGGACGACGAGCAGTACTTC.

The rearrangement uses TRBV6-6 and TRBJ2-7, with 9 bases fitting TRBD1. Germline values: CDR1 MNHNY, CDR2 SVGAGI (reference sequence). The V gene end was trimmed by 11 bases and the J gene end by 3 bases; junction bases not matched to a gene: 5. This CDR3 has 12 amino acids. The CDR3 is CASQGAVYEQYF. DNA for the CDR3: TGTGCCTCACAGGGGGCTGTCTACGAGCAGTACTTC.

This chain joins TRBV5-1 and TRBJ2-7; 10 bases are a match to TRBD2. V gave up 0 bases and J gave up 0 bases; unmatched junction bases: 6. This CDR3 has 17 residues. CDR1 SGHRS and CDR2 YFSETQ come from the germline V gene. The CDR3 nucleotides read TGCGCCAGCAGCTTGGTGGCTAGCGGGGGTAGCTCCTACGAGCAGTACTTC. This gives the protein CASSLVASGGSSYEQYF.

The chain links TRBV20-1 to TRBJ2-7; the D gene is possibly TRBD2 (6 bases). The CDR3 is 11 amino acids. Germline loops: CDR1 DFQATT, CDR2 SNEGSKA (reference sequence). CDR3 sequence (DNA): TGCAGCAGACTAGTCTTAGGCGAGCAGTACTTC. It specifies CSRLVLGEQYF.

This chain connects TRBV28 to TRBJ2-4; 13 bases fit TRBD2. Germline-derived CDR1 and CDR2 are MDHEN and SYDVKM. Unmatched junction bases numbered 9, after V lost 6 bases and J lost 7 bases. The CDR3 is 16 residues long. DNA of the CDR3: TGTGCCAGCAGCTCCCCGGGACTAGCGGGATTGAACATTCAGTACTTC. It encodes CASSSPGLAGLNIQYF.

This clone was seen only a few times. The V call is TRBV15, the J call TRBJ2-7; 10 nucleotides agree with TRBD1. Trimming took 4 bases from V and 1 from J; bases not matched to a gene: 1. The CDR3 covers 14 residues. CDR1 is LNHNV, CDR2 YYDKDF, per germline (reference sequence). Here the CDR3 DNA reads TGTGCCACCAGCACGGGACAGGGGTCCTACGAGCAGTACTTC. It codes for CATSTGQGSYEQYF.

This clone has a handful of counts. This probably arose from a read error, given a far larger clone one base away. The same CDR3 can be traced to other DNA sequences in this sample. The V gene is TRBV5-4, the J gene TRBJ2-7; D is possibly TRBD2 (6 bases). Trimming took off 4 bases at V and 6 bases at J, with 23 bases between the two ends. The CDR3 extends over 16 amino acids. Per the germline V gene, CDR1 is SGHNT and CDR2 is YYREEE (reference sequence). CDR3 sequence reads: CASSQGLSGLRAEQYF. The CDR3 DNA is TGTGCCAGCAGCCAGGGATTATCGGGACTCCGGGCCGAGCAGTACTTC.

Comments on this clone: Other DNA sequences from this sample encode an identical CDR3 as well. CDR3 protein: CASSLPSGNTGELFF. CDR3 coding DNA: TGCGCCAGCAGCTTACCTAGCGGCAACACCGGGGAGCTGTTTTTT. The rearrangement uses TRBV5-1 and TRBJ2-2, with TRBD2 matching 7 bases. V was clipped by 2 bases and J by 2 bases; unmatched bases: 3. Germline-derived CDR1 and CDR2 are SGHRS and YFSETQ. The CDR3 spans 15 residues.

Many counts were recorded for this clone. This chain joins TRBV28 and TRBJ2-3, with 10 bases identical to TRBD2. CDR1 and CDR2 (germline): MDHEN, SYDVKM. CDR3 size: 19 residues. The trim removed 2 bases at V and 1 base at J, leaving 12 bases unmatched. The CDR3 region is CASSLPSGRVVDGTDTQYF. The CDR3 bases are TGTGCCAGCAGTTTACCGAGCGGGAGGGTGGTCGACGGCACAGATACGCAGTATTTT.

J is TRBJ1-1 and V is TRBV6-4, with D perhaps TRBD1 (5 bases). CDR3 length: 11 amino acids. Germline V CDR1 and CDR2: MRHNA, SNTAGT. Trimming shortened V by 7 bases and J by 11 bases, and 14 bases separated the two germline ends. As DNA, the CDR3 is TGTGCCAGCACCCCTGGCAGGGTTGCTTTCTTT. Protein sequence: CASTPGRVAFF.

This clone occurred a few times. The chain uses TRBV15 and TRBJ2-5, with no clear D. Per the germline V gene, CDR1 is LNHNV and CDR2 is YYDKDF (reference sequence). V lost 0 bases and J lost 2, with 7 bases in between. This CDR3 comprises 14 residues. Here the CDR3 reads CATSRDMVQETQYF. CDR3 DNA sequence: TGTGCCACCAGCAGAGATATGGTGCAAGAGACCCAGTACTTC.

About this clone: Given a much more abundant clone one base away, this may be a read error. V gene TRBV30 combines with J gene TRBJ2-1; tentatively, D is TRBD2 (5 bases). V lost 3 bases, J lost 10 bases, and 10 bases lay in between. Germline V CDR1 and CDR2: GTSNPN, SVGIG (reference sequence). The CDR3 has 11 residues. The CDR3 region is CAWSQEAEQFF. The CDR3 region has the DNA TGTGCCTGGAGCCAGGAGGCCGAGCAGTTCTTC.

This chain connects TRBV28 to TRBJ1-2; 8 bases match TRBD1. Germline V gives CDR1 MDHEN, CDR2 SYDVKM. The V gene end was trimmed by 10 bases and the J gene end by 4 bases; junction bases not matched to a gene: 8. The CDR3 is made up of 13 amino acids. The CDR3 DNA sequence: TGTGCCATCACCTCCGGGACAGGCTATGGCTACACCTTC. Translated, it gives CAITSGTGYGYTF.

The genes are TRBV4-2 and TRBJ2-5, with D uncertain. The CDR3 consists of 15 residues. V lost 4 bases and J lost 3, with 15 bases in between. Per germline, CDR1 LGHNA and CDR2 YNFKEQ. The CDR3 region has the DNA TGTGCCAGCAGCCTTCACGTGCTAGGGAAAGAGACCCAGTACTTC. Translation: CASSLHVLGKETQYF.

This clone was seen a handful of times. The chain has TRBV7-9 and TRBJ1-4; D may be TRBD1 (5 bases). CDR3 size: 15 residues. V dropped 4 bases and J dropped 8 bases, with 17 bases sitting between them. Looked up from germline, CDR1 is SEHNR and CDR2 is FQNEAQ (reference sequence). CDR3 loop: CASSSPSGGREKLFF. The DNA of the CDR3 is TGTGCCAGCAGCTCCCCTTCCGGGGGACGAGAAAAACTGTTTTTT. Supplemented by reference TRBV7-9 and TRBJ1-4, the full variable domain reads DTGVSQNPRHKITKRGQNVTFRCDPISEHNRLYWYRQTLGQGPEFLTYFQNEAQLEKSRLLSDRFSAERPKGSFSTLEIQRTEQGDSAMYLCASSSPSGGREKLFFGSGTQLSVL.

The J gene is TRBJ2-7, the V gene TRBV18; D is tentatively TRBD1 or TRBD2 (5 bases each). CDR3 length equals 14 residues. The germline V and J ends were trimmed by 6 bases and 0 bases, with 12 bases remaining between them. The germline V gene has CDR1 KGHSH and CDR2 LQKENI. The CDR3: CASSGGSHSYEQYF. DNA of the CDR3: TGTGCCAGCTCTGGGGGAAGCCACTCCTACGAGCAGTACTTC.

The gene calls are TRBV7-9 and TRBJ2-2; D gene uncertain. The CDR3 contains 13 residues. Trimming took 3 bases from V and 3 from J, leaving 5 bases between them. Germline CDR1 SEHNR, CDR2 FQNEAQ (reference sequence). CDR3 protein: CASSFLDTGELFF. Here the CDR3 DNA reads TGTGCCAGCAGCTTTCTTGACACCGGGGAGCTGTTTTTT. Combining the CDR3 with reference TRBV7-9 and TRBJ2-2 gives the whole variable domain DTGVSQNPRHKITKRGQNVTFRCDPISEHNRLYWYRQTLGQGPEFLTYFQNEAQLEKSRLLSDRFSAERPKGSFSTLEIQRTEQGDSAMYLCASSFLDTGELFFGEGSRLTVL.

The J gene is TRBJ1-2, the V gene TRBV28, with no clear D. V was pared by 1 base and J by 2 bases, with 2 bases between. The CDR3 is made up of 12 amino acids. From germline, CDR1 is MDHEN and CDR2 SYDVKM. Written as DNA, the CDR3 is TGTGCCAGCAGTTTATTCAACTATGGCTACACCTTC. Its protein is CASSLFNYGYTF.